This TCR beta chain was obtained from a study of PD-L1 blockade in urothelial cancer. Study-wide background: Bladder-origin urothelial cancer in males described about 90% of the roughly 30 patients. It was at 3 weeks (second dose) and 6 weeks after treatment start that blood was analyzed. The median number of T cells present in blood samples was 130,000 to 150,000. Findings and limits, study-wide: Tumor-associated blood clones were expanded more by durable-benefit patients at 3 weeks.

The CDR3 loop spans 14 amino acids. V gave up 4 bases and J gave up 3 bases, with 11 bases separating them. CDR1 and CDR2 from the germline V gene are MGHDK and SYGVNS. This clone has more than one count but fewer than ten. Its cognate antigen is unknown. Libraries were prepared by immunoSEQ multiplex PCR; TCRdb keeps only in-frame clonotypes and omits some of them. The sample has about 88,000 clones; roughly 90% are singletons. The source was PBMCs, collected around atezolizumab (anti-PD-L1) treatment. The clonotype was recovered from a man aged 60 to 69 with urothelial cancer. V and J are TRBV25-1 and TRBJ2-3; possibly TRBD2 for D (6 bases). CDR3 region: CASSGGLETDTQYF. DNA for the CDR3: TGTGCCAGCAGTGGGGGACTGGAGACAGATACGCAGTATTTT.